Shown below are 16 T cell receptor beta chains from a single sample sequenced in a study of T cells after yellow fever vaccination. TCRdb re-analysed the 5' RACE reads in MiXCR, keeping a single row per CDR3 protein. Among about 63,000 distinct CDR3 sequences listed, about 7% were seen once. This material consisted of CD8+ T cells sorted from PBMCs, taken 15 days after the yellow fever booster vaccination. These receptors were taken from a man under 40 who received the YFV17D yellow fever vaccine.

This clonotype showed up many times. This rearrangement joins TRBV27 to TRBJ2-1; tentatively, D is TRBD2 (6 bases). Germline loops: CDR1 MNHEY, CDR2 SMNVEV (reference sequence). The CDR3 has 13 amino acids. V shed 2 bases and J shed 8 bases, with 10 bases lying between them. The CDR3 is CASSLGLIDEQFF. The CDR3 coding sequence is TGTGCCAGCAGTTTAGGACTAATTGATGAGCAGTTCTTC.

This clonotype was observed at least ten times. The chain uses TRBV4-3 and TRBJ2-7; maybe TRBD1 (5 bases). CDR3 size: 17 residues. The germline V gene encodes CDR1 LGHNA and CDR2 YSLEER. V lost 5 bases, J lost 1 base, and 21 bases lay in between. The CDR3 here is CASSASIPAGRSYEQYF. The DNA for the CDR3 is TGCGCCAGCAGCGCATCGATCCCAGCAGGGCGTTCCTACGAGCAGTACTTC.

The genes are TRBV20-1 and TRBJ2-1; a possible D gene is TRBD1 (6 bases). V gave up 3 bases and J gave up 3 bases, with 9 bases separating them. Germline values: CDR1 DFQATT, CDR2 SNEGSKA (reference sequence). This CDR3 has 13 residues. CDR3 sequence (DNA): TGCAGTGCTAGTGTCAGGGGCTACAATGAGCAGTTCTTC. Translated: CSASVRGYNEQFF.

Ten or more counts support this clonotype. The rearrangement links TRBV12-5 to TRBJ2-1, with D perhaps matching TRBD2 (8 bases). V gave up 5 bases and J gave up 6 bases, with 23 bases separating them. Germline CDR1 and CDR2: LGHNT and FRNRAP. This CDR3 has 17 amino acids. The CDR3 bases are TGTGCTAGTGGTAAGGGGGCATTAGCGGGAAGGCGCAATGAGCAGTTCTTC. Its protein product is CASGKGALAGRRNEQFF. Full variable domain (missing parts from reference TRBV12-5 and TRBJ2-1): DARVTQTPRHKVTEMGQEVTMRCQPILGHNTVFWYRQTMMQGLELLAYFRNRAPLDDSGMPKDRFSAEMPDATLATLKIQPSEPRDSAVYFCASGKGALAGRRNEQFFGPGTRLTVL.

The table lists this clonotype with many counts. V usage is TRBV4-3 and J usage is TRBJ1-4, with D hard to call. Trimming stripped 1 base from V and 5 bases from J, with 8 bases between. The CDR3 extends over 14 amino acids. Per the germline V gene, CDR1 is LGHNA and CDR2 is YSLEER. This chain's CDR3 is CASSQVQANEKLFF. In nucleotides, the CDR3 is TGCGCCAGCAGCCAAGTTCAGGCGAATGAAAAACTGTTTTTT.

To note about this clonotype: This could be a read error, since a much larger clone is one nucleotide away. The rearrangement joins TRBV9 to TRBJ2-2; 8 nucleotides agree with TRBD2. V gave up 7 bases and J gave up 7 bases; unmatched junction bases: 3. This CDR3 is built from 12 residues. CDR1 is SGDLS and CDR2 is YYNGEE in the germline V gene. The CDR3 region has the DNA TGTGCCAGCGGCGGGGGGAGCGGGGAGCTGTTTTTT. It yields the protein CASGGGSGELFF.

In its sample, this clonotype was seen many times. The chain links TRBV7-8 to TRBJ2-3; 16 nucleotides line up with TRBD2. CDR1 and CDR2 (germline): SGHVS, FQNEAQ. The CDR3 extends over 17 amino acids. V shed 5 bases and J 3 bases; nucleotides not matched to a gene: 5. CDR3: CASSPGLAGGWTDTQYF. DNA of the CDR3: TGTGCCAGCAGCCCGGGACTAGCGGGAGGGTGGACAGATACGCAGTATTTT.

This clonotype was recorded at least ten times. The chain links TRBV7-6 to TRBJ2-1; 11 bases are a match to TRBD1. CDR1 is SGHVS, CDR2 FNYEAQ, per germline. Trimming removed 5 bases from V and 5 bases from J; junction bases left unmatched: 14. The CDR3 is 18 amino acids. CDR3 residues: CASSRRDRGNPLDNEQFF. CDR3 nucleotides: TGTGCCAGCAGCCGAAGGGACAGGGGGAACCCCTTAGACAATGAGCAGTTCTTC.

Note on this clonotype: This may be a read error, as it is one base from a much larger clone. The chain has TRBV12-3 or TRBV12-4 and TRBJ2-2; D is unresolved. The CDR3 spans 10 residues. The CDR3 here is CGIYTGELFF. The CDR3 DNA follows: TGTGGCATCTACACCGGGGAGCTGTTTTTT.

This clonotype was counted ten times or more. The rearrangement links TRBV27 to TRBJ2-7, with D uncertain. The CDR3 length is 14 residues. V was shortened by 0 bases and J by 1 base, with 7 bases between the two germline ends. Germline V gene data show CDR1 as MNHEY and CDR2 as SMNVEV (reference sequence). CDR3 coding DNA: TGTGCCAGCAGTTTATCCCTCCCTTCCTACGAGCAGTACTTC. As protein: CASSLSLPSYEQYF.

This clonotype has a count of ten or more. The chain is built from TRBV19 and TRBJ2-7, with D tentatively TRBD1 (5 bases). Per the germline V gene, CDR1 is LNHDA and CDR2 is SQIVND (reference sequence). The CDR3 runs to 14 residues. Trimming cost V 5 bases and J 1 base, with 12 bases left between them. The CDR3 protein is CASSSKGSSYEQYF. CDR3 nucleotides: TGTGCCAGTAGTTCAAAGGGGTCGTCCTACGAGCAGTACTTC.

The rearrangement links TRBV6-5 to TRBJ2-7; 7 bases are shared with TRBD1. Trimming cost V 6 bases and J 2 bases; bases outside gene matches: 1. The CDR3 length is 12 residues. From germline, CDR1 is MNHEY and CDR2 SVGAGI. CDR3 sequence: CASRGQPYEQYF. The CDR3 coding sequence is TGTGCCAGCAGGGGACAGCCCTACGAGCAGTACTTC.

The table lists this clonotype with many counts. The V call is TRBV6-5, the J call TRBJ2-1; D unclear. There are 14 residues in the CDR3. The ends were cut back, 5 bases at V and 6 bases at J, with 14 bases in the middle. Germline V CDR1 and CDR2: MNHEY, SVGAGI. The CDR3 loop is CASSPTLSSNEQFF. CDR3 bases: TGTGCCAGCAGTCCCACCCTCTCGTCCAATGAGCAGTTCTTC.

This clonotype was seen ten or more times. The gene calls are TRBV27 and TRBJ2-3; 8 bases fit TRBD2. Germline-derived CDR1 and CDR2 are MNHEY and SMNVEV (reference sequence). The CDR3 totals 15 residues. The V and J ends lost 3 bases and 3 bases, in that order; junction bases with no gene match: 5. CDR3 sequence reads: CASSLTSSGTDTQYF. In DNA, the CDR3 is TGTGCCAGCAGTTTGACGTCTAGCGGGACAGATACGCAGTATTTT.

This clonotype was seen ten or more times. The genes are TRBV5-1 and TRBJ1-5, with D possibly being TRBD1 (5 bases). With 0 bases removed from V and 7 bases from J, the gap between germline ends came to 11 bases. Germline-derived CDR1 and CDR2 are SGHRS and YFSETQ. The CDR3 covers 14 residues. The CDR3, as DNA: TGCGCCAGCAGCTTGGAGCAGGGCCACCAGCCCCAGCATTTT. As protein: CASSLEQGHQPQHF.

Many counts were recorded for this clonotype. The chain carries TRBV28 and TRBJ1-2, with 7 bases aligning to TRBD1. V was clipped by 5 bases and J by 4 bases; unmatched bases: 7. The germline gives CDR1 MDHEN, CDR2 SYDVKM. The CDR3 contains 14 residues. In DNA form, the CDR3 reads TGTGCCAGCAGTCCTCCCGGGACAGCCTATGGCTACACCTTC. As protein: CASSPPGTAYGYTF.